Here is one TCR beta chain with its context. The antigen is undetermined. Some clones are missing from TCRdb's copy, which holds only in-frame ones; the method was immunoSEQ multiplex PCR. Here the sample spans 150,000 to 200,000 clones, approximately 90% being singletons. This sample is drawn from a study of T cell responses to AZD1222 COVID-19 vaccine. Whole-study results and caveats: Only a handful of people who got AZD1222 tested seropositive at baseline.

Germline V gives CDR1 SGHNT, CDR2 YYREEE (reference sequence). The ends were cut back, 5 bases at V and 3 bases at J, with 16 bases in the middle. The CDR3 extends over 15 amino acids. The specimen was peripheral blood, collected on day 0 of AZD1222 vaccination. This receptor was obtained from an adult in good health. This rearrangement joins TRBV5-4 to TRBJ2-3, with TRBD2 as a possible D gene (7 bases). The CDR3 DNA follows: TGTGCCAGCAGTGTGGGGGGGGCGGAGACAGATACGCAGTATTTT. Its protein product is CASSVGGAETDTQYF.